The 8 T cell receptor beta chains presented below share a single source sample, sequenced in a study of shared clonotypes between healthy human individuals. The method was immunoSEQ multiplex PCR; TCRdb's version includes in-frame clones alone and lacks a portion of them. This sample carries about 690,000 clones, roughly 88% of them seen once, and the ten largest clones take 30% to 35%. Source material: memory CD8+ T cells from PBMCs. Described subset: CD45RO+ cells pooled with CCR7-negative TemRA cells. These receptors were obtained from a man between 18 and 35 years old in good health. Some clones in this sample may be carry-over from other donors' samples.

The chain is built from TRBV30 and TRBJ2-1; 9 positions agree with TRBD2. V shed 7 bases and J 6 bases; nucleotides not matched to a gene: 19. The CDR3 runs 17 residues. The germline gives CDR1 GTSNPN, CDR2 SVGIG (reference sequence). CDR3 loop: CASHWAGGPGRSNEQFF. The CDR3 nucleotides are TGTGCCTCCCACTGGGCGGGAGGGCCGGGACGGAGCAATGAGCAGTTCTTC.

This chain connects TRBV27 to TRBJ2-2, with 8 bases that match TRBD1. V lost 5 bases to trimming and J lost 2 bases; unmatched junction nucleotides: 4. The CDR3 contains 15 residues. Germline V gives CDR1 MNHEY, CDR2 SMNVEV (reference sequence). The CDR3 nucleotides read TGTGCCAGCAGTCGACAGGGGCCCAACACCGGGGAGCTGTTTTTT. Translation gives CASSRQGPNTGELFF.

The chain recombines TRBV7-6 with TRBJ1-1; 7 bases are a match to TRBD1. V was pared by 1 base and J by 1 base, with 3 bases of the junction left unmatched. This CDR3 spans 15 amino acids. Germline V gives CDR1 SGHVS, CDR2 FNYEAQ. The CDR3 bases are TGTGCCAGCAGCTTAGTGGACAGGTCGAACACTGAAGCTTTCTTT. This codes for CASSLVDRSNTEAFF.

Notes on this clone: Other DNA sequences of this sample code for an identical CDR3. This sequence joins TRBV9 and TRBJ2-1, with D maybe TRBD2 (6 bases). V was trimmed by 3 bases and J by 0 bases, leaving 10 bases between them. The CDR3 totals 15 residues. Per germline, CDR1 SGDLS and CDR2 YYNGEE. The CDR3 DNA sequence: TGTGCCAGCAGCGGTAGCGGTAGCTCCTACAATGAGCAGTTCTTC. Its protein is CASSGSGSSYNEQFF.

This clone was recorded once. Here the CDR3 reads CATSDPRGGRNGPHTQYF. CDR3 bases: TGTGCCACCAGCGACCCCAGGGGGGGGCGCAACGGTCCACATACGCAGTATTTT. The chain employs TRBV15 and TRBJ2-3; D may match TRBD1 or TRBD2 (7 bases each). Trimming took off 5 bases at V and 7 bases at J, with 28 bases between the two ends. There are 18 residues in the CDR3. Germline-derived CDR1 and CDR2 are LNHNV and YYDKDF (reference sequence).

The chain carries TRBV29-1 and TRBJ1-1; D gene uncertain. Germline V gene sequence: CDR1 SQVTM, CDR2 ANQGSEA. The CDR3 is 16 amino acids. The ends were cut back, 4 bases at V and 3 bases at J, with 21 bases in the middle. CDR3 bases: TGCAGCGTTGGATGGGGTAACAGCGCGTGGGACACTGAAGCTTTCTTT. Amino acid sequence: CSVGWGNSAWDTEAFF.

This clone appeared once. This chain uses TRBV29-1 with TRBJ2-5; 7 bases map to TRBD1. This CDR3 is built from 15 residues. From germline, CDR1 is SQVTM and CDR2 ANQGSEA. Trimming cost V 0 bases and J 5 bases; bases outside gene matches: 9. For the CDR3, the DNA is TGCAGCGTTGAAGAGAGGGAACAGGGGCACGAGACCCAGTACTTC. Its translation: CSVEEREQGHETQYF.

The rearrangement uses TRBV25-1 and TRBJ2-3; D gene uncertain. Trimming pared 3 bases from V and 0 bases from J, leaving 10 bases between. Germline V gives CDR1 MGHDK, CDR2 SYGVNS. The CDR3 extends over 15 amino acids. In DNA, the CDR3 is TGTGCCAGCAGTGAGACGGTAGATAGCACAGATACGCAGTATTTT. This translates into CASSETVDSTDTQYF.